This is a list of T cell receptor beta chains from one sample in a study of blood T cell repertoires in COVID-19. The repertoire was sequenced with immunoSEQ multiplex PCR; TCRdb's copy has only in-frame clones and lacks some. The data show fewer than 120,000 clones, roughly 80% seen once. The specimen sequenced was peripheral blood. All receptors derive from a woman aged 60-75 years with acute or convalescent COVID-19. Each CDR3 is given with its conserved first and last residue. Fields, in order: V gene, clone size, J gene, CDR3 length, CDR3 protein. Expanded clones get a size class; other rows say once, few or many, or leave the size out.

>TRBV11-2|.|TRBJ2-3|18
CASVAKSPPPLSTDTQYF
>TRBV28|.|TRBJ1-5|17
CASSLLGSGDSNQPQHF
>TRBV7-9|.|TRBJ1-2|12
CASSPDGGGYTF
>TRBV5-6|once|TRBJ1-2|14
CASSTGQLNYGYTF
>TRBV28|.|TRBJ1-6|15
CASTRTGGAGSPLHF
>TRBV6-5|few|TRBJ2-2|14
CASSSDRDTGELFF
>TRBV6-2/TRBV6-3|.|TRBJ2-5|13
CASSNSGLETQYF
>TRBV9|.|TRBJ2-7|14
CASSVTGSSYEQYF
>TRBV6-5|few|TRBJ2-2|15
CASSAGAANTGELFF
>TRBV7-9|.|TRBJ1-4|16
CASSGGRGATNEKLFF
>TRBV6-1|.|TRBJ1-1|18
CASSETTTDSSLGTEAFF
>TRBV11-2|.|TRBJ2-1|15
CASSLEQGSYNEQFF
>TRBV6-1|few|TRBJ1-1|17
CASSEVGRGKNHAEAFF
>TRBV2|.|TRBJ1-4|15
CASSEAVGVNEKLFF
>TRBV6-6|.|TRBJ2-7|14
CASSYSEGNYEQYF
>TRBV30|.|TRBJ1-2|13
CAWSVSLRQGYTF
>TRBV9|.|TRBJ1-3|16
CASSVGPGHGGNTIYF
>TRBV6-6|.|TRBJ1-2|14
CASSYAAANYGYTF
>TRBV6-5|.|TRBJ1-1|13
CASSWARETEAFF
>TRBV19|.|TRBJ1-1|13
CASSGSANTEAFF
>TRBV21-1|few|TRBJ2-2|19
CASSRVRTGPTQMAGELFF
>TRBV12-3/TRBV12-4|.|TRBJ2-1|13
CASSPQAYNEQFF
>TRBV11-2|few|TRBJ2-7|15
CASSAGAGAPYEQYF
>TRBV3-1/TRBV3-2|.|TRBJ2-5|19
CASSSEGLAGGGYQETQYF
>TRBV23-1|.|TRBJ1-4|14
CANKSRTGEEKLFF
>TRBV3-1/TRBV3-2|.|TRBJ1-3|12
CASSQLGNTIYF
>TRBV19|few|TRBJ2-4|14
CASSKGVSNYIQYF
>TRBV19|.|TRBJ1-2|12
CASGHQYYGYTF
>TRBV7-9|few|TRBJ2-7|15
CASSLDSGGGAEQYF
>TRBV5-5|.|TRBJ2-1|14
CASSSGLGTHEQFF
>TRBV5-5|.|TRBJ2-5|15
CASSLDPGQSETQYF
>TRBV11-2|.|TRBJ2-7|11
CASSLVQVRYF
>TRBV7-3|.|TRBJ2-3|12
CASSAESDTQYF
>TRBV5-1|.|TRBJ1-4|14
CASSPGQGGEKLFF
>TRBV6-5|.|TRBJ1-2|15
CASRKSGERSYGYTF
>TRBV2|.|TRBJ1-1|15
CASSEAGQGKTEAFF
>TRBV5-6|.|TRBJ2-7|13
CASSWGQTYEQYF
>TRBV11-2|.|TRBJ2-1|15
CASSPFPSGDNEQFF
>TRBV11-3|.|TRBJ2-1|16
CASSLLYLAGGHEQFF
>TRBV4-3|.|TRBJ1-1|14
CASSQTGGDTEAFF
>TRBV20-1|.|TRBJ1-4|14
CSASEGAQNEKLFF
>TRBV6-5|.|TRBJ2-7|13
CASSRDLLYEQYF
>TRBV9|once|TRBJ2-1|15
CASSFGQGAGNEQFF
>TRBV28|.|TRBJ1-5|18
CASRPTGQGSASRQPQHF
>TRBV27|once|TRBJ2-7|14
CASTLRGQSYEQYF
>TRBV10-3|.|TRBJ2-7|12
CAISSLGYEQYF
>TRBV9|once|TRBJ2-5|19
CASSPTLRLAGGHQETQYF
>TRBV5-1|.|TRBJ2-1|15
CASSPGLADVNEQFF
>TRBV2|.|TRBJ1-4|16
CASSEGQGAPNEKLFF
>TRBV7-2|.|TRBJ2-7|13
CASSPIRAGGLVF
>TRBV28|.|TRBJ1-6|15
CASSLSGSYNSPLHF
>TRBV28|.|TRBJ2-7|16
CASSAIWTGSSYEQYF
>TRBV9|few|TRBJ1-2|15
CASSVGGFGASGYTF
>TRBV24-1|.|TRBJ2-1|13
CATSAPGYNEQFF
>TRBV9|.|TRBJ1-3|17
CASSDTGSGFFGNTIYF
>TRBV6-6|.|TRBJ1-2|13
CASSREANYGYTF
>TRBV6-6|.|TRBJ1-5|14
CASSYGRVSQPQHF
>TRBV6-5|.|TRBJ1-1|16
CASSLSPTGGHTEAFF
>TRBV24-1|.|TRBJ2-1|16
CATSDGTSGGYNEQFF
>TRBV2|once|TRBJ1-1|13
CASSGQVDTEAFF